One TCR beta chain is described in this entry. The protocol was immunoSEQ multiplex PCR, while the TCRdb copy is restricted to in-frame clones and leaves out a portion. The table lists roughly 200,000 clones, around 82% of them singletons. The data are from a study of blood T cell repertoires in COVID-19. Trimming cost V 2 bases and J 7 bases, with 16 bases left between them. Germline V lookup: CDR1 SGHNT, CDR2 YYREEE (reference sequence). The CDR3 length is 16 residues. Participants came from about 23 US areas, aged about 18 to 89 years. The rearrangement joins TRBV5-4 to TRBJ1-6; D possibly corresponds to TRBD1 (6 bases). This sequence originates from a woman in her sixties with acute COVID-19. The sample consisted of PBMCs or T cells enriched from blood (not recorded which). This CDR3 is CASSFKAGAPNSPLHF. The CDR3 DNA reads as TGTGCCAGCAGCTTTAAGGCAGGGGCACCCAATTCACCCCTCCACTTT.